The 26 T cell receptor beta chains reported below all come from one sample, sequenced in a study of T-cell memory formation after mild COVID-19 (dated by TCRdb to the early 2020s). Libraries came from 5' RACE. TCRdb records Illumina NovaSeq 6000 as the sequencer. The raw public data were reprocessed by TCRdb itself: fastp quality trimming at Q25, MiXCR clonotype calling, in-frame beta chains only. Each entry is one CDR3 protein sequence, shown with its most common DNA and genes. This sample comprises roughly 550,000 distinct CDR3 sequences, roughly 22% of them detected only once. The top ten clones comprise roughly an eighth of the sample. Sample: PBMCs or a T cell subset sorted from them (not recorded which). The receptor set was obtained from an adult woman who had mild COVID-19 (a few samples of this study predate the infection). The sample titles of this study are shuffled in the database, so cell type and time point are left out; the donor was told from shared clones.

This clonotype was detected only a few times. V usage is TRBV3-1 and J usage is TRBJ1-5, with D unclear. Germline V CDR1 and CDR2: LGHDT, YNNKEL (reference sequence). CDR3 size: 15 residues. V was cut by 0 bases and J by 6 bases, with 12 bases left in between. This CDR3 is CASSQDAVGVQPQHF. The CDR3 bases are TGTGCCAGCAGCCAAGATGCGGTCGGGGTTCAGCCCCAGCATTTT.

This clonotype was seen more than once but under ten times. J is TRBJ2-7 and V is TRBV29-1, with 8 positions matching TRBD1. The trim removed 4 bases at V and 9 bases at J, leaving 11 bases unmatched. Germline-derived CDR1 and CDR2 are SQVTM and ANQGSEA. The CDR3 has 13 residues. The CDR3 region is CSVVPPAGTGQYF. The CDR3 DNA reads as TGCAGCGTTGTTCCCCCGGCCGGGACAGGGCAGTACTTC.

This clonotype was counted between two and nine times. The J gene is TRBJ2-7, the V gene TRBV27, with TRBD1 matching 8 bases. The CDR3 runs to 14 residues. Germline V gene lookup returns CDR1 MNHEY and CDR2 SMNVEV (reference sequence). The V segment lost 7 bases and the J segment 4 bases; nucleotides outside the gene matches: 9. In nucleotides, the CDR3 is TGTGCCAGCATCGGACAGGGATTCCCTTACGAGCAGTACTTC. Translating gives CASIGQGFPYEQYF.

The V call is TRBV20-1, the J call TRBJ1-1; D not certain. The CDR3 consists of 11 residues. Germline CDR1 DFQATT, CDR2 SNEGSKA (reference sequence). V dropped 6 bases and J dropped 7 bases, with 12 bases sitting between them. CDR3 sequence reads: CSAWALLEAFF. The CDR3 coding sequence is TGCAGTGCGTGGGCCCTTCTTGAAGCTTTCTTT.

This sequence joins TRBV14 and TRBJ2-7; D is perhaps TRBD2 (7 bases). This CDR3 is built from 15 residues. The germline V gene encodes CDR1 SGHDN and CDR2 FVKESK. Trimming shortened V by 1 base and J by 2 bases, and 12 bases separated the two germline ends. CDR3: CASSQGRGPAYEQYF. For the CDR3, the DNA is TGTGCCAGCAGCCAAGGGCGGGGGCCAGCCTACGAGCAGTACTTC.

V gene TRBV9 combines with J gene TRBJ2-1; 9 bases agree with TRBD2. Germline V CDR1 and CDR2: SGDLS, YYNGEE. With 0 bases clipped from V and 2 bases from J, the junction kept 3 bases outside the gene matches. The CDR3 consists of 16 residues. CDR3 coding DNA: TGTGCCAGCAGCGTAGCGGCGGGGGGGCCCTACAATGAGCAGTTCTTC. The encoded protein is CASSVAAGGPYNEQFF.

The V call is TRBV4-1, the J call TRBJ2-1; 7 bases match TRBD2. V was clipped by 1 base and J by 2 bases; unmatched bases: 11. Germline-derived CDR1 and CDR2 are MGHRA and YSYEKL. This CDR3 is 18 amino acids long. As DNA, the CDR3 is TGCGCCAGCAGCCAAGCGGCTAGCGGTAAAGCAACCTACAATGAGCAGTTCTTC. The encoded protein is CASSQAASGKATYNEQFF.

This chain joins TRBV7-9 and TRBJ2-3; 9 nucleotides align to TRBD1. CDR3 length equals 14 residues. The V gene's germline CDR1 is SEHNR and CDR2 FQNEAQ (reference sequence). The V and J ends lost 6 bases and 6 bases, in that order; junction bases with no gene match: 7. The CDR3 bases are TGTGCCAGCAGACCGGGACAGGGATGGGATACGCAGTATTTT. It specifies CASRPGQGWDTQYF.

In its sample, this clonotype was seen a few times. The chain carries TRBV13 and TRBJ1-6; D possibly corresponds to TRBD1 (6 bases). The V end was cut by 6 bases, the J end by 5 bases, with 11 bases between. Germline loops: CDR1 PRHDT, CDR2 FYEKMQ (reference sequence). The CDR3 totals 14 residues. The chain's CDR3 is CASSETGDNSPLHF. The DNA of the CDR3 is TGTGCCAGCAGTGAGACAGGTGATAATTCACCCCTCCACTTT.

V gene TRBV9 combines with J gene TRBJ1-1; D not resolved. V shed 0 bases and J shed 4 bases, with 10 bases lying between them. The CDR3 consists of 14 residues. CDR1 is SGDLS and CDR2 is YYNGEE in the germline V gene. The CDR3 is CASSVASRTTEAFF. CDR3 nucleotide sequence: TGTGCCAGCAGCGTAGCGTCAAGGACCACTGAAGCTTTCTTT.

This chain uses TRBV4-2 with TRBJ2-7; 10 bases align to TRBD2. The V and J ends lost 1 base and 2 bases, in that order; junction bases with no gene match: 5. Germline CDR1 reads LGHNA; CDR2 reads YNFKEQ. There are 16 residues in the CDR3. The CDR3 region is CASSQGSGGVTYEQYF. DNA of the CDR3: TGTGCCAGCAGCCAAGGGAGCGGGGGGGTTACCTACGAGCAGTACTTC.

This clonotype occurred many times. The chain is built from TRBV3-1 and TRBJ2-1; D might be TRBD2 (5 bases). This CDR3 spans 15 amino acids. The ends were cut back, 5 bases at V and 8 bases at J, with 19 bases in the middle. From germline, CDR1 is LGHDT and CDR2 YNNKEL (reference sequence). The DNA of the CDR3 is TGTGCCAGCAGCTCAAGGTATCGGGGAAACGATGAGCAGTTCTTC. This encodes CASSSRYRGNDEQFF.

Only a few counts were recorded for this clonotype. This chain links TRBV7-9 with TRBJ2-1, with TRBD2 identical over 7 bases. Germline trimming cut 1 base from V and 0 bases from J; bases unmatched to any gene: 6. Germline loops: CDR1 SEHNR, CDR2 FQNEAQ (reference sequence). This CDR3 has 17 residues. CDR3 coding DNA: TGTGCCAGCAGCTTAGGGGCGGGAGTGCTCTCCTACAATGAGCAGTTCTTC. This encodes CASSLGAGVLSYNEQFF.

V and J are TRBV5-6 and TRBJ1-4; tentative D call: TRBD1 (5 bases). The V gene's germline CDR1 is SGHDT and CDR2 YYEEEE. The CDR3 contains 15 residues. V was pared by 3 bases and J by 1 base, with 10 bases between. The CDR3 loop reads CASSSPGGTNEKLFF. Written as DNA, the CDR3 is TGTGCCAGCAGCTCCCCTGGGGGAACTAATGAAAAACTGTTTTTT.

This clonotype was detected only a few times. The CDR3 protein is CASSLEGTGRYNEQFF. DNA for the CDR3: TGCGCCAGCAGCTTGGAGGGGACAGGACGCTACAATGAGCAGTTCTTC. The chain uses TRBV5-1 and TRBJ2-1, with 8 bases matching TRBD1. Germline CDR1 and CDR2: SGHRS and YFSETQ. The CDR3 runs 16 residues. V was pared by 0 bases and J by 3 bases, with 5 bases of the junction left unmatched.

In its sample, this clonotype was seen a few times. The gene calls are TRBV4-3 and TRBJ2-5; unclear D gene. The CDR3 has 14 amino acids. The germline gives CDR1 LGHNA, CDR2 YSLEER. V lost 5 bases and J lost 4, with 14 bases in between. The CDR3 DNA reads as TGCGCCAGCAGCTTGACCGCTGAAGGAGAGACCCAGTACTTC. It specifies CASSLTAEGETQYF.

Written as DNA, the CDR3 is TGCGCCAGCAGCTTGGATGTGGGGGTCGAGCAGTACTTC. Amino acids: CASSLDVGVEQYF. The genes are TRBV5-1 and TRBJ2-7, with D perhaps matching TRBD1 or TRBD2 (5 bases each). This CDR3 spans 13 amino acids. Germline V lookup: CDR1 SGHRS, CDR2 YFSETQ. V lost 0 bases and J 6 bases, leaving 10 bases between the germline ends.

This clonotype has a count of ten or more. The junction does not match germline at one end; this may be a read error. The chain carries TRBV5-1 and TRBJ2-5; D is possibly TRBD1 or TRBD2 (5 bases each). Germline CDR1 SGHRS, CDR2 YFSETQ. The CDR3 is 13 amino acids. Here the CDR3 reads CASSLGRRETQYF. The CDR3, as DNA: TGTGCCAGCAGTTTGGGACGGCGGGAGACCCAGTACTTC.

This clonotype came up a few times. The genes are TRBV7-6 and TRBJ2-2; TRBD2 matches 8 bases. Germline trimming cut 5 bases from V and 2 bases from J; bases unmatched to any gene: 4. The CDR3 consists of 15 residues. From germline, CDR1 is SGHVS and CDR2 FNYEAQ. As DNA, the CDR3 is TGTGCCAGCAGCCGTAGCGGGACAAACACCGGGGAGCTGTTTTTT. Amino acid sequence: CASSRSGTNTGELFF.

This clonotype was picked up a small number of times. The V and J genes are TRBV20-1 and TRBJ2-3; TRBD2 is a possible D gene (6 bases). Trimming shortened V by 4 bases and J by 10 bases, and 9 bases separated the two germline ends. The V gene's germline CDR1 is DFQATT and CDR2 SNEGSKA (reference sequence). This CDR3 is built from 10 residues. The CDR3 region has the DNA TGCAGTGCTAAAGGGGAGGCGCAGTATTTT. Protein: CSAKGEAQYF.

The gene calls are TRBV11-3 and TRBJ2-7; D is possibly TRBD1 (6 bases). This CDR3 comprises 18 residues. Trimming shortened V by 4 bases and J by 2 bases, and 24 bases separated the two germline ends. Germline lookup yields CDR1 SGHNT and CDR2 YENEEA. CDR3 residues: CASSSGRWGLLGTYEQYF. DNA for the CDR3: TGTGCCAGCAGCTCGGGAAGGTGGGGGCTCTTGGGGACCTACGAGCAGTACTTC.

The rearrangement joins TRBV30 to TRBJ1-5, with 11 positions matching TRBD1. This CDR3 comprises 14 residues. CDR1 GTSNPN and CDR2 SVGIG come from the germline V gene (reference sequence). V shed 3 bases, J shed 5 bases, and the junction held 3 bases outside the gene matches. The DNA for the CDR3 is TGTGCCTGGAGGGGACAGGGGGTATATCAGCCCCAGCATTTT. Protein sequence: CAWRGQGVYQPQHF.

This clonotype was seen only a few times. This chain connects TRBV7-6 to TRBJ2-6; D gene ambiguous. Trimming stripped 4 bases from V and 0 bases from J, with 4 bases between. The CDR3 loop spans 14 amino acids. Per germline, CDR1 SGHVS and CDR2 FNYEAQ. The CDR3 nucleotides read TGTGCCAGCAGCTCGGCCTCTGGGGCCAACGTCCTGACTTTC. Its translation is CASSSASGANVLTF.

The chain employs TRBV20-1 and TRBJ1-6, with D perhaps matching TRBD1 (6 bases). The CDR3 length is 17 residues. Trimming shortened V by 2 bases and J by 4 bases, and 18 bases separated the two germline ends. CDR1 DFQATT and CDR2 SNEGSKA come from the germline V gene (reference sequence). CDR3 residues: CSARPGGGALYNSPLHF. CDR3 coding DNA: TGCAGTGCTAGACCCGGGGGGGGCGCGTTGTATAATTCACCCCTCCACTTT.

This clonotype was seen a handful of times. Written as DNA, the CDR3 is TGTGCCAGCAGCGTTGACGGAAACACTGAAGCTTTCTTT. Its protein product is CASSVDGNTEAFF. The genes are TRBV7-6 and TRBJ1-1; D remains unclear. Germline loops: CDR1 SGHVS, CDR2 FNYEAQ. Trimming left V 5 bases short and J 2 bases short, with 9 bases between. The CDR3 is made up of 13 amino acids. The full variable domain, in which reference TRBV7-6 and TRBJ1-1 provide the parts outside the CDR3, is GAGVSQSPRYKVTKRGQDVALRCDPISGHVSLYWYRQALGQGPEFLTYFNYEAQQDKSGLPNDRFSAERPEGSISTLTIQRTEQRDSAMYRCASSVDGNTEAFFGQGTRLTVV.

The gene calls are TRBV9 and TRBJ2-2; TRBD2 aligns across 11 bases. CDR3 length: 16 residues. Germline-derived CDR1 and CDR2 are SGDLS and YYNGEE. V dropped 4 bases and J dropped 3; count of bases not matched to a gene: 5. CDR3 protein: CASSISGGADTGELFF. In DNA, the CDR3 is TGTGCCAGCAGCATTAGCGGGGGGGCTGACACCGGGGAGCTGTTTTTT.